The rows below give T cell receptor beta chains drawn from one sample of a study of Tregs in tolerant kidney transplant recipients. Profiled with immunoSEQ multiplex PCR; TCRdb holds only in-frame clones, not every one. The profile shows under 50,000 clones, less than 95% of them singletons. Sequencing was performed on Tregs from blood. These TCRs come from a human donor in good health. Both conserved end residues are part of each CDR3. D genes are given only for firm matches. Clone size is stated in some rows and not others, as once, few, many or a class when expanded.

CDR3 DNA: TGTGCCAGCAGCTCACAGGGGAGGAATCAGCCCCAGCATTTT; CDR3 protein: CASSSQGRNQPQHF; clone size: .; V gene: TRBV5-5; J gene: TRBJ1-5; D gene: TRBD1
CDR3 DNA: TGCGCCAGCAGCTCCGACCCAAGGGTCGGAGTTTCACCCCTCCACTTT; CDR3 protein: CASSSDPRVGVSPLHF; clone size: .; V gene: TRBV5-1; J gene: TRBJ1-6; D gene: .
CDR3 DNA: TGTGCCACCGCACAGGGTTTTCGAAACACCATATATTTT; CDR3 protein: CATAQGFRNTIYF; clone size: .; V gene: TRBV11-2; J gene: TRBJ1-3; D gene: .
CDR3 DNA: TGTGCCAGCAGTAACGGGGGATGGAGGCAGCCCCAGCATTTT; CDR3 protein: CASSNGGWRQPQHF; clone size: .; V gene: TRBV6-1; J gene: TRBJ1-5; D gene: .
CDR3 DNA: TGTGCCACCGTGGGGACTAGCTCCTACGAGCAGTACTTC; CDR3 protein: CATVGTSSYEQYF; clone size: .; V gene: TRBV10-3; J gene: TRBJ2-7; D gene: TRBD2
CDR3 DNA: TGTGCCAGCAGCGTAGGACAGGGCGGCACTGAAGCTTTCTTT; CDR3 protein: CASSVGQGGTEAFF; clone size: .; V gene: TRBV7-8; J gene: TRBJ1-1; D gene: TRBD1
CDR3 DNA: TGCGCCGTCTCCCGGACAACCGGCACTGAAGCTTTCTTT; CDR3 protein: CAVSRTTGTEAFF; clone size: .; V gene: TRBV5-1; J gene: TRBJ1-1; D gene: .
CDR3 DNA: TGTGCCAGCAGCTTAGGTATAGTTGGGGCCAACGTCCTGACTTTC; CDR3 protein: CASSLGIVGANVLTF; clone size: .; V gene: TRBV7-9; J gene: TRBJ2-6; D gene: .
CDR3 DNA: TGTGCCAGTAGTGAGAGGTTGACCGGGGAGCTGTTTTTT; CDR3 protein: CASSERLTGELFF; clone size: .; V gene: TRBV19; J gene: TRBJ2-2; D gene: .
CDR3 DNA: TGCGCCAGCAGTCCGGGGCATGGAAACACCATATATTTT; CDR3 protein: CASSPGHGNTIYF; clone size: .; V gene: TRBV5-1; J gene: TRBJ1-3; D gene: .
CDR3 DNA: TGTGCCAGCTCACCACTGACGGGAGATGTCGAGCAGTACTTC; CDR3 protein: CASSPLTGDVEQYF; clone size: .; V gene: TRBV18; J gene: TRBJ2-7; D gene: .
CDR3 DNA: TGTGCCAGCAGTCCAGGGGGTACGGAGACCCAGTACTTC; CDR3 protein: CASSPGGTETQYF; clone size: once; V gene: TRBV7-3; J gene: TRBJ2-5; D gene: TRBD1
CDR3 DNA: TGTGCCAGCAGCTTAGTGTTCGGGACTAGCGGGAGACCCTACAATGAGCAGTTCTTC; CDR3 protein: CASSLVFGTSGRPYNEQFF; clone size: .; V gene: TRBV7-6; J gene: TRBJ2-1; D gene: TRBD2
CDR3 DNA: TGTGCCAGCAGCTTGGCGGGGTATGGCTACACCTTC; CDR3 protein: CASSLAGYGYTF; clone size: once; V gene: TRBV5-6; J gene: TRBJ1-2; D gene: .
CDR3 DNA: TGTGCCAGTACTGACATTAGGACAAACTCGAACTATGGCTACACCTTC; CDR3 protein: CASTDIRTNSNYGYTF; clone size: .; V gene: TRBV19; J gene: TRBJ1-2; D gene: .
CDR3 DNA: TGTGCCAGCAGCTCAGAGGTTTGGGGCTCGGCCCTCCACTTT; CDR3 protein: CASSSEVWGSALHF; clone size: .; V gene: TRBV11-2; J gene: TRBJ1-6; D gene: .
CDR3 DNA: TGTGCCAGCAGTTACGGGACAGGGAGGATGAACACTGAAGCTTTCTTT; CDR3 protein: CASSYGTGRMNTEAFF; clone size: .; V gene: TRBV6-5; J gene: TRBJ1-1; D gene: TRBD1
CDR3 DNA: TGTGCCAGCACCGCGGGAACTAGCAGTTACAATGAGCAGTTCTTC; CDR3 protein: CASTAGTSSYNEQFF; clone size: .; V gene: TRBV11-2; J gene: TRBJ2-1; D gene: .
CDR3 DNA: TGTGCCTGGCTCCCAAAGGGCGCGAACACCGGGGAGCTGTTTTTT; CDR3 protein: CAWLPKGANTGELFF; clone size: .; V gene: TRBV30; J gene: TRBJ2-2; D gene: .
CDR3 DNA: TGTGCCAGCAGCTACCAACCGGGAGGAAGGATCGCAGATACGCAGTATTTT; CDR3 protein: CASSYQPGGRIADTQYF; clone size: .; V gene: TRBV9; J gene: TRBJ2-3; D gene: TRBD2
CDR3 DNA: TGTGCCAGCAGCCTAGCGGATGGCATATGGGGGGCGGGGGAGCAGTACTTC; CDR3 protein: CASSLADGIWGAGEQYF; clone size: .; V gene: TRBV7-8; J gene: TRBJ2-7; D gene: .
CDR3 DNA: TGCGCCAGCAGCCCAGTGGGAGGCTCCTACAATGAGCAGTTCTTC; CDR3 protein: CASSPVGGSYNEQFF; clone size: .; V gene: TRBV5-1; J gene: TRBJ2-1; D gene: .
CDR3 DNA: TGCGCCAGCAGCTTGTCCGAAAACGGCTACACCTTC; CDR3 protein: CASSLSENGYTF; clone size: .; V gene: TRBV5-1; J gene: TRBJ1-2; D gene: .
CDR3 DNA: TGTGCCAGCAGCAGACTCAGGGAGGCGGCCGAGCAGTACTTC; CDR3 protein: CASSRLREAAEQYF; clone size: few; V gene: TRBV7-9; J gene: TRBJ2-7; D gene: .
CDR3 DNA: TGTGCCAGCAGTGCCCTACTAGCGGGAGGGCCCCGGCTGTTTTTT; CDR3 protein: CASSALLAGGPRLFF; clone size: .; V gene: TRBV6-1; J gene: TRBJ2-2; D gene: TRBD2
CDR3 DNA: TGTGCCAGCAGTGAATGGGGCAGGACCTCCTATGGCTACACCTTC; CDR3 protein: CASSEWGRTSYGYTF; clone size: .; V gene: TRBV6-1; J gene: TRBJ1-2; D gene: .
CDR3 DNA: TGTGCCAGCAGAACGCTTAGCTCCTATAATTCACCCCTCCACTTT; CDR3 protein: CASRTLSSYNSPLHF; clone size: .; V gene: TRBV6-5; J gene: TRBJ1-6; D gene: .
CDR3 DNA: TGTGCCAGCAGTTACTCACTAGGGACCTACAATGAGCAGTTCTTC; CDR3 protein: CASSYSLGTYNEQFF; clone size: .; V gene: TRBV6-5; J gene: TRBJ2-1; D gene: .
CDR3 DNA: TGTGCCAGCTCCCTCGGGGGGGATGGGCCCCAGCATTTT; CDR3 protein: CASSLGGDGPQHF; clone size: .; V gene: TRBV18; J gene: TRBJ1-5; D gene: .
CDR3 DNA: TGTGCCAGCAGTGAAACACGTACCCGGGACAGGGTAGGCCATCAGCCCCAGCATTTT; CDR3 protein: CASSETRTRDRVGHQPQHF; clone size: .; V gene: TRBV6-1; J gene: TRBJ1-5; D gene: TRBD1
CDR3 DNA: TGCGCCAGCAGCCGGCTGACGGGGAACACTGAAGCTTTCTTT; CDR3 protein: CASSRLTGNTEAFF; clone size: once; V gene: TRBV5-1; J gene: TRBJ1-1; D gene: .
CDR3 DNA: TGTGCCAGTAGTAGCGGACTAGGGGCCGGGGAGCTGTTTTTT; CDR3 protein: CASSSGLGAGELFF; clone size: .; V gene: TRBV19; J gene: TRBJ2-2; D gene: TRBD2
CDR3 DNA: TGTGCCAGTAGTAAAGCGGGGATCGACACCGGGGAGCTGTTTTTT; CDR3 protein: CASSKAGIDTGELFF; clone size: .; V gene: TRBV19; J gene: TRBJ2-2; D gene: TRBD2
CDR3 DNA: TGCGCCAGCAGCTTGGGACAGCTCCAAGAGACCCAGTACTTC; CDR3 protein: CASSLGQLQETQYF; clone size: .; V gene: TRBV5-1; J gene: TRBJ2-5; D gene: .
CDR3 DNA: TGTGCCAGCAGTTATATGACAGGGAACTATGGCTACACCTTC; CDR3 protein: CASSYMTGNYGYTF; clone size: .; V gene: TRBV6-1; J gene: TRBJ1-2; D gene: TRBD1
CDR3 DNA: TGTGCCTGGAGTTTACAGGGATCTGGGCACAATGAGCAGTTCTTC; CDR3 protein: CAWSLQGSGHNEQFF; clone size: .; V gene: TRBV30; J gene: TRBJ2-1; D gene: .
CDR3 DNA: TGTGCCAGCAGCGGGACAGGGTTAAGGTTCTACGAGCAGTACTTC; CDR3 protein: CASSGTGLRFYEQYF; clone size: few; V gene: TRBV6-1; J gene: TRBJ2-7; D gene: TRBD1
CDR3 DNA: TGTGCCACCCCCCGGACAGGCCCAGCCTACGAGCAGTACTTC; CDR3 protein: CATPRTGPAYEQYF; clone size: .; V gene: TRBV6-1; J gene: TRBJ2-7; D gene: TRBD1
CDR3 DNA: TGTGCCAGCAGTTCCACAGGGGTCCCACCCCTCCACTTT; CDR3 protein: CASSSTGVPPLHF; clone size: .; V gene: TRBV6-5; J gene: TRBJ1-6; D gene: TRBD1
CDR3 DNA: TGTGCCAGCAGTGGGCTAGAAGGGGTAGGGAACTATGGCTACACCTTC; CDR3 protein: CASSGLEGVGNYGYTF; clone size: .; V gene: TRBV6-4; J gene: TRBJ1-2; D gene: .
CDR3 DNA: TGTGCCACCAGCAGGGGCGGCCGTAACACTGAAGCTTTCTTT; CDR3 protein: CATSRGGRNTEAFF; clone size: .; V gene: TRBV15; J gene: TRBJ1-1; D gene: .
CDR3 DNA: TGTGCCAGCAGCTCAGAAGGGGCCTTAAGCTCCTACGAGCAGTACTTC; CDR3 protein: CASSSEGALSSYEQYF; clone size: .; V gene: TRBV5-4; J gene: TRBJ2-7; D gene: .
CDR3 DNA: TGTGTCAGAAGCTTAGGCCATGTAGCGGGAGGGCCAGTTCAGTACTTC; CDR3 protein: CVRSLGHVAGGPVQYF; clone size: .; V gene: TRBV7-5; J gene: TRBJ2-7; D gene: .
CDR3 DNA: TGTGCCAGTAGGCGACAGGCGGGCACTGAAGCTTTCTTT; CDR3 protein: CASRRQAGTEAFF; clone size: .; V gene: TRBV19; J gene: TRBJ1-1; D gene: .
CDR3 DNA: TGTGCCAGCAGTTATGGCGGGGAAAACACCGGGGAGCTGTTTTTT; CDR3 protein: CASSYGGENTGELFF; clone size: .; V gene: TRBV6-5; J gene: TRBJ2-2; D gene: .
CDR3 DNA: TGTGCCAGCACCGGGACAGGGACCTATGGCTACACCTTC; CDR3 protein: CASTGTGTYGYTF; clone size: once; V gene: TRBV25-1; J gene: TRBJ1-2; D gene: TRBD1